This is a list of T cell receptor beta chains from one sample in a study of blood T cell repertoires in COVID-19. Here immunoSEQ multiplex PCR was the method, and the copy in TCRdb shows in-frame clones only, minus some. Of 80,000 to 100,000 clones in the sample, 80% to 90% are singletons; the top ten hold around 2%. The specimen was peripheral blood. All receptors come from a man aged 45-65 years with COVID-19, enrolled during active disease. Each CDR3 is given with its conserved first and last residue. D genes are given only for firm matches. Clone size, where shown, is once, few, many, or a class for clones that have expanded.

CDR3aa	CDR3nt	j_gene	abundance	d_gene	v_gene
CAWSVAGRTYGYTF	TGTGCCTGGAGTGTAGCGGGGCGGACCTATGGCTACACCTTC	TRBJ1-2	.	.	TRBV30
CASSPPFWGLRMNTEAFF	TGTGCTAGCTCACCACCTTTCTGGGGGCTACGTATGAACACTGAAGCTTTCTTT	TRBJ1-1	once	.	TRBV18
CASSLNQRGTDTQYF	TGTGCCAGCAGCTTAAACCAGCGGGGCACAGATACGCAGTATTTT	TRBJ2-3	.	.	TRBV7-8
CASHTGGNTEAFF	TGTGCCAGCCATACAGGGGGGAACACTGAAGCTTTCTTT	TRBJ1-1	once	TRBD1	TRBV18
CASSQEKGVGVKAFF	TGCGCCAGCAGCCAAGAGAAAGGGGTTGGGGTAAAAGCTTTCTTT	TRBJ1-1	.	.	TRBV4-1
CASSVESGGPNEQFF	TGTGCCAGCAGCGTAGAGTCGGGGGGTCCCAATGAGCAGTTCTTC	TRBJ2-1	.	TRBD2	TRBV9
CASSFGQGGQETQYF	TGTGCCAGCAGCTTTGGACAGGGTGGGCAAGAGACCCAGTACTTC	TRBJ2-5	.	TRBD1	TRBV11-3
CASRPQTVRNSPLHF	TGTGCCAGCAGACCACAGACAGTCAGGAATTCACCCCTCCACTTT	TRBJ1-6	.	.	TRBV2
CASSSTGMRYEQYF	TGTGCCAGCAGCTCGACGGGGATGAGGTACGAGCAGTACTTC	TRBJ2-7	.	.	TRBV5-6
CASSHGQGYGYTF	TGTGCCAGCAGCCATGGACAGGGCTATGGCTACACCTTC	TRBJ1-2	.	TRBD1	TRBV6-5
CASSDGQPNTGELFF	TGCGCCAGCAGTGACGGACAGCCGAACACCGGGGAGCTGTTTTTT	TRBJ2-2	.	.	TRBV5-1
CASSESLQPQHF	TGCGCCAGCAGTGAGTCTCTGCAGCCCCAGCATTTT	TRBJ1-5	.	.	TRBV10-1
CATRATGPNSPLHF	TGTGCCACCCGGGCCACAGGTCCTAATTCACCCCTCCACTTT	TRBJ1-6	.	.	TRBV19
CASSHYRTSGSSSSYNEQFF	TGTGCCAGCAGCCACTATAGGACTAGCGGGTCCTCTTCCTCCTACAATGAGCAGTTCTTC	TRBJ2-1	.	TRBD2	TRBV6-6
CASSPDRIAYEQYF	TGTGCCAGCAGCCCTGACAGGATCGCCTACGAGCAGTACTTC	TRBJ2-7	once	.	TRBV28
CASSLRDRGLPMNTEAFF	TGTGCCAGCAGTTTACGAGACAGGGGGCTCCCCATGAACACTGAAGCTTTCTTT	TRBJ1-1	.	TRBD1	TRBV27
CASSLVYRRTGNTEAFF	TGTGCCAGCAGCTTGGTATATAGACGGACAGGGAACACTGAAGCTTTCTTT	TRBJ1-1	.	TRBD1	TRBV5-4
CASSEQGSGELFF	TGTGCCAGCAGTGAGCAGGGATCCGGGGAGCTGTTTTTT	TRBJ2-2	.	.	TRBV27
CASSPRTDGDTEAFF	TGTGCCAGCAGTCCTCGGACAGATGGGGACACTGAAGCTTTCTTT	TRBJ1-1	.	.	TRBV25-1
CASSQEISYNSPLHF	TGCGCCAGCAGCCAGGAGATCTCCTATAATTCACCCCTCCACTTT	TRBJ1-6	.	.	TRBV4-1
CASSRAGPYGYTF	TGTGCCAGCAGCCGTGCAGGGCCCTATGGCTACACCTTC	TRBJ1-2	once	.	TRBV12-3/TRBV12-4
CASSPRQGALGNSPLHF	TGTGCCAGCAGCCCGAGACAGGGGGCGTTAGGAAATTCACCCCTCCACTTT	TRBJ1-6	.	TRBD1	TRBV7-2
CASSRAGSSNQPQHF	TGTGCCAGCAGCAGGGCAGGATCTAGCAATCAGCCCCAGCATTTT	TRBJ1-5	.	.	TRBV6-5
CASSPRVQNTEAFF	TGCGCCAGCAGCCCGAGGGTACAGAACACTGAAGCTTTCTTT	TRBJ1-1	.	.	TRBV5-1
CASSVAPNAQDYTF	TGTGCCAGCAGCGTAGCTCCCAATGCACAGGACTACACCTTC	TRBJ1-2	.	.	TRBV9
CASSVQNTGELFF	TGTGCCAGCAGCGTACAGAACACCGGGGAGCTGTTTTTT	TRBJ2-2	.	.	TRBV9
CASSQGLAGYYEQYF	TGTGCCAGCAGCCAAGGACTAGCGGGCTATTACGAGCAGTACTTC	TRBJ2-7	.	TRBD2	TRBV3-1/TRBV3-2
CASSLNRDRGYEQYF	TGCGCCAGCAGCTTGAACCGGGACAGGGGATACGAGCAGTACTTC	TRBJ2-7	once	TRBD1	TRBV5-1
CAWSGEQGRDSNQPQHF	TGTGCCTGGAGTGGGGAACAGGGGCGCGATAGCAATCAGCCCCAGCATTTT	TRBJ1-5	.	TRBD1	TRBV30
CASSRDYGYTF	TGTGCCAGCAGCCGAGACTATGGCTACACCTTC	TRBJ1-2	.	.	TRBV7-9
CASRRVTSGAPTDTQYF	TGCGCCAGCAGGAGGGTGACTAGCGGGGCCCCCACAGATACGCAGTATTTT	TRBJ2-3	.	TRBD2	TRBV10-1
CASSLVGQGNKGNSPLHF	TGCGCCAGCAGCTTGGTGGGACAGGGGAACAAAGGTAATTCACCCCTCCACTTT	TRBJ1-6	.	TRBD1	TRBV5-1
CASSLVGQGTQPQHF	TGTGCCAGCAGCTTAGTAGGCCAGGGAACTCAGCCCCAGCATTTT	TRBJ1-5	.	.	TRBV7-2
CASSLGTSGRTDEQFF	TGTGCCAGCAGCTTAGGAACTAGCGGGAGGACGGATGAGCAGTTCTTC	TRBJ2-1	few	TRBD2	TRBV7-2
CASSETGDGSPLHF	TGTGCCAGCAGCGAGACAGGGGACGGTTCACCCCTCCACTTT	TRBJ1-6	.	TRBD1	TRBV9
CASSLASRVHSPLHF	TGTGCCAGCAGCCTGGCTTCTCGGGTACACTCACCCCTCCACTTT	TRBJ1-6	.	.	TRBV5-4
CASSPWGASYEQYF	TGTGCCAGTAGTCCGTGGGGCGCTTCCTACGAGCAGTACTTC	TRBJ2-7	.	.	TRBV19